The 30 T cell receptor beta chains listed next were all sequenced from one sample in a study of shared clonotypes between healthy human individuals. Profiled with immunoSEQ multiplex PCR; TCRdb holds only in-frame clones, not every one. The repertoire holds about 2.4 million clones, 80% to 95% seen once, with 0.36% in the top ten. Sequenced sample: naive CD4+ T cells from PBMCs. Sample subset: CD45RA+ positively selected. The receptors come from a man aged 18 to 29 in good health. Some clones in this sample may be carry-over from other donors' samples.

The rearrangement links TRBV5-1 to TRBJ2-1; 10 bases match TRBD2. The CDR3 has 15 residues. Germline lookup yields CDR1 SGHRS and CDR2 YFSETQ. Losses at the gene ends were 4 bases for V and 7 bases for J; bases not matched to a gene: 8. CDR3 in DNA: TGCGCCAGCAGCCCTCTAGCGGGAGAGTCTAATGAGCAGTTCTTC. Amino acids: CASSPLAGESNEQFF. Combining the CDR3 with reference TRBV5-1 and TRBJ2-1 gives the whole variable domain KAGVTQTPRYLIKTRGQQVTLSCSPISGHRSVSWYQQTPGQGLQFLFEYFSETQRNKGNFPGRFSGRQFSNSRSEMNVSTLELGDSALYLCASSPLAGESNEQFFGPGTRLTVL.

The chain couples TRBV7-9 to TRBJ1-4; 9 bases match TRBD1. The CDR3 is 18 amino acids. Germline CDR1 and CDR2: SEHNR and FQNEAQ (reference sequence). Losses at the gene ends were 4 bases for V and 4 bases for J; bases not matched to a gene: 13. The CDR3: CASSSSLGTGSLNEKLFF. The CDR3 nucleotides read TGTGCCAGCAGCTCATCCCTGGGGACAGGGTCACTTAATGAAAAACTGTTTTTT.

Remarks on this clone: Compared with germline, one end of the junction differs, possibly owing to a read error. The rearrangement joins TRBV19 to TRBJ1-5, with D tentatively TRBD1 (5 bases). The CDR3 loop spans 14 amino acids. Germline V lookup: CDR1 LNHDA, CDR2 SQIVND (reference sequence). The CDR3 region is CASTEGPINLPQHF. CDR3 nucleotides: TGTGCCAGTACAGAGGGACCGATTAATCTGCCCCAGCATTTT.

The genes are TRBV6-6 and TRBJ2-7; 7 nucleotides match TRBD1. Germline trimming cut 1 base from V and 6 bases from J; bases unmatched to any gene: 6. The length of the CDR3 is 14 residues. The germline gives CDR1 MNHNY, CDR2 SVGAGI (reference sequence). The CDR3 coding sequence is TGTGCCAGCAGTTACTTGGGACAGACGGGCGAGCAGTACTTC. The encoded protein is CASSYLGQTGEQYF.

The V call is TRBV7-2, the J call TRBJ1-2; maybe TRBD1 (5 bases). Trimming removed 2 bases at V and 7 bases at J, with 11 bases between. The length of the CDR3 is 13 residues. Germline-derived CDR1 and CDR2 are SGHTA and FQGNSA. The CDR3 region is CASSLRQGTGYTF. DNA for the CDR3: TGTGCCAGCAGCTTAAGGCAGGGTACTGGCTACACCTTC. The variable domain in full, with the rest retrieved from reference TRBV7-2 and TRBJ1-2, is GAGVSQSPSNKVTEKGKDVELRCDPISGHTALYWYRQSLGQGLEFLIYFQGNSAPDKSGLPSDRFSAERTGGSVSTLTIQRTQQEDSAVYLCASSLRQGTGYTFGSGTRLTVV.

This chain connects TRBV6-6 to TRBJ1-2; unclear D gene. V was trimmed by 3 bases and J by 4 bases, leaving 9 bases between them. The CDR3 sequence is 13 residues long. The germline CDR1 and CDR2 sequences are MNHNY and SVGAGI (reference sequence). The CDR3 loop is CASSYGESYGYTF. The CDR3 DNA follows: TGTGCCAGCAGTTATGGGGAGAGCTATGGCTACACCTTC.

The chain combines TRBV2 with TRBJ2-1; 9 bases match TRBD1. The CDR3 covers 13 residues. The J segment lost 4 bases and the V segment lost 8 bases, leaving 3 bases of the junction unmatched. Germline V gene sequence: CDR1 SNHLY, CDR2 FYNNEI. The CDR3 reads CASDRGRYNEQFF. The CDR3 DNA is TGTGCCAGCGACAGGGGGAGGTACAATGAGCAGTTCTTC.

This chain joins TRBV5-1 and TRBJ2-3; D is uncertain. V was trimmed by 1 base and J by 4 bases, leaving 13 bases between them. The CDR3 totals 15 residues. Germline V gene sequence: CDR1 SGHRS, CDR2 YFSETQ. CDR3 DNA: TGCGCCAGCAGCTTGTTGCCGAGGACCGCAGATACGCAGTATTTT. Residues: CASSLLPRTADTQYF. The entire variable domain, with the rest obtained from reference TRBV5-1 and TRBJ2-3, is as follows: KAGVTQTPRYLIKTRGQQVTLSCSPISGHRSVSWYQQTPGQGLQFLFEYFSETQRNKGNFPGRFSGRQFSNSRSEMNVSTLELGDSALYLCASSLLPRTADTQYFGPGTRLTVL.

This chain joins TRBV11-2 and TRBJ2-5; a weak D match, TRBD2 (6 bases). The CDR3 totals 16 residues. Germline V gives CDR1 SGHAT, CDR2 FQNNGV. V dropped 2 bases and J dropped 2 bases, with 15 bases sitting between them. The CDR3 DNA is TGTGCCAGCAGCTTAACGCGCGGGGCGGTACAAGAGACCCAGTACTTC. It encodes CASSLTRGAVQETQYF.

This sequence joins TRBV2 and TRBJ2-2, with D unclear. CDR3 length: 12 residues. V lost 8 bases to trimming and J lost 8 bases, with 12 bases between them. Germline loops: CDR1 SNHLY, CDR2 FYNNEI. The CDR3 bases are TGTGCCAGCCTAGTGAAAGAAGGGGAGCTGTTTTTT. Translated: CASLVKEGELFF.

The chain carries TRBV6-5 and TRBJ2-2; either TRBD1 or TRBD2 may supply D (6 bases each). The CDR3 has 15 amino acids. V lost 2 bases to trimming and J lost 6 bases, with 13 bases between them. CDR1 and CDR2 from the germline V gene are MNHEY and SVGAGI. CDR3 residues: CASSYRGEGAGELFF. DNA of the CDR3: TGTGCCAGCAGTTACAGGGGGGAAGGAGCCGGGGAGCTGTTTTTT.

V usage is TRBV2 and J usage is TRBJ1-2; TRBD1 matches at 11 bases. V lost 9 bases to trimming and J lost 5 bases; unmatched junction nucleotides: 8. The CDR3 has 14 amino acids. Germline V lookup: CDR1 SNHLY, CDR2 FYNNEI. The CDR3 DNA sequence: TGTGCCAGTAGAGGGACAGGGGGACGTTATGGCTACACCTTC. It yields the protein CASRGTGGRYGYTF.

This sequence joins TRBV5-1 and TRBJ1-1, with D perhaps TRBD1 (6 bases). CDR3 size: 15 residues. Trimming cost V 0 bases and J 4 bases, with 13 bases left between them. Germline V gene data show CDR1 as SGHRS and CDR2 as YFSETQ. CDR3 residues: CASSLVGGEVTEAFF. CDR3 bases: TGCGCCAGCAGCTTGGTGGGGGGCGAGGTCACTGAAGCTTTCTTT.

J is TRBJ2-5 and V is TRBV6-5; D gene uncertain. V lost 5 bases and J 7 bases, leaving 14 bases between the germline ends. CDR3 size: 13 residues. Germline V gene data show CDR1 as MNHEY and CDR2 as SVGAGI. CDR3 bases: TGTGCCAGCAGTGAAGGGTCTTGGGGGACCCAGTACTTC. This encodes CASSEGSWGTQYF.

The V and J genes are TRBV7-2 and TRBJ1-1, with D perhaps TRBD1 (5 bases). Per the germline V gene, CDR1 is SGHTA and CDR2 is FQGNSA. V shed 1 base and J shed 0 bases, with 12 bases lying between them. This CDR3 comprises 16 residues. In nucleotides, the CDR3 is TGTGCCAGCAGCTTAGGAATCGGGGCCATGAACACTGAAGCTTTCTTT. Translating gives CASSLGIGAMNTEAFF. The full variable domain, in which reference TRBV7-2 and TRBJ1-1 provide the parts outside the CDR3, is GAGVSQSPSNKVTEKGKDVELRCDPISGHTALYWYRQSLGQGLEFLIYFQGNSAPDKSGLPSDRFSAERTGGSVSTLTIQRTQQEDSAVYLCASSLGIGAMNTEAFFGQGTRLTVV.

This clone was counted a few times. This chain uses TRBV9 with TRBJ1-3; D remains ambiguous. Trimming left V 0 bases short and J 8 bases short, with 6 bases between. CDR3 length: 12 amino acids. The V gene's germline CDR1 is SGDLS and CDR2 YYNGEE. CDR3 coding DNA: TGTGCCAGCAGCGTAGACGGGTACACCATATATTTT. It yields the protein CASSVDGYTIYF.

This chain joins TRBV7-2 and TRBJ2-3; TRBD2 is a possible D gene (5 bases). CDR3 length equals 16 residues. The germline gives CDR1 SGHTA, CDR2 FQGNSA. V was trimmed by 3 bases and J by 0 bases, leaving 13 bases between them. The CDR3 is CASSFRGNPSTDTQYF. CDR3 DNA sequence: TGTGCCAGCAGCTTCCGGGGTAACCCGAGCACAGATACGCAGTATTTT.

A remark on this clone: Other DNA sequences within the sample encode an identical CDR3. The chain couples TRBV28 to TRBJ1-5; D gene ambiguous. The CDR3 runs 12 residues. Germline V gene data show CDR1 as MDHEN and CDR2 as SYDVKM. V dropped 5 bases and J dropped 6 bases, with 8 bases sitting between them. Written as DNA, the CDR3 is TGTGCCAGCAGTCCCCCGGGTCAGCCCCAGCATTTT. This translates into CASSPPGQPQHF.

The CDR3 here is CASSVDRGYEKLFF. The CDR3 coding sequence is TGTGCCAGCAGCGTGGACAGGGGGTATGAAAAACTGTTTTTT. This chain uses TRBV2 with TRBJ1-4, with 10 bases aligning to TRBD1. This CDR3 spans 14 amino acids. V lost 6 bases and J lost 6; bases outside the gene matches: 4. Germline CDR1 is SNHLY and CDR2 is FYNNEI.

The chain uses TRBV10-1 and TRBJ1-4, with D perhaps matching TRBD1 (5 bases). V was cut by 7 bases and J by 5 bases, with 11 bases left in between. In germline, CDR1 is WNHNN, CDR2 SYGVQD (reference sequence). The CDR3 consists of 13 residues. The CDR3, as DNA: TGCGCCAGCACCAGGACACGGAATGAAAAACTGTTTTTT. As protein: CASTRTRNEKLFF.

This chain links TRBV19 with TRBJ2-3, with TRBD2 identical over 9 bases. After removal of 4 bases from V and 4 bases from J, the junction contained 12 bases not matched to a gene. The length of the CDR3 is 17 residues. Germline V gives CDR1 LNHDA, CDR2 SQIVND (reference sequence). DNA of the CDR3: TGTGCCAGTAGTACGTTCCACTATACTAGCGGGTCAGATACGCAGTATTTT. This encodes CASSTFHYTSGSDTQYF.

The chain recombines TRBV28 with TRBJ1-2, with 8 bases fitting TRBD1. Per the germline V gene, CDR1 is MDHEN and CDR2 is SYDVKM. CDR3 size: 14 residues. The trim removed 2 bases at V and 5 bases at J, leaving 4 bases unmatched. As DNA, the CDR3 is TGTGCCAGCAGTTTACCAGGGGGCTTATATGGCTACACCTTC. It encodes CASSLPGGLYGYTF.

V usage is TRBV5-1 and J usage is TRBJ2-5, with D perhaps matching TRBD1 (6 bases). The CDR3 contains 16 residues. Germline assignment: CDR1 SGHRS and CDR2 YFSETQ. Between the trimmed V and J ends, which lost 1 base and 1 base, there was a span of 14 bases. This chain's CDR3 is CASSLQTGPLQETQYF. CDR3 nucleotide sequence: TGCGCCAGCAGCTTGCAAACAGGGCCCCTCCAAGAGACCCAGTACTTC.

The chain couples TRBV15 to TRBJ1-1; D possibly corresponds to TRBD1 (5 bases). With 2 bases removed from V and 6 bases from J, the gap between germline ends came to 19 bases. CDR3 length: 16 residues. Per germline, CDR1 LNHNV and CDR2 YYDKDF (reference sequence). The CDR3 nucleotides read TGTGCCACCAGCAGACACGGAGGGGCTTCGCGCGCTGAAGCTTTCTTT. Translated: CATSRHGGASRAEAFF.

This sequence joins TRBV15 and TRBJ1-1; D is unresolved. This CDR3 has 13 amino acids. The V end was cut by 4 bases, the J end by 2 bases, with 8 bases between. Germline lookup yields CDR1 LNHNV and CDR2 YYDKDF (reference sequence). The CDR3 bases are TGTGCCACCAGCATCAACGTAAACACTGAAGCTTTCTTT. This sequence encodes CATSINVNTEAFF.

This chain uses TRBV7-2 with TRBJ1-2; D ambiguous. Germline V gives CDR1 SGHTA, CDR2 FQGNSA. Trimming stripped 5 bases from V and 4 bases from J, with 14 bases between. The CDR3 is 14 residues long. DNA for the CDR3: TGTGCCAGCAGCAGCCGGGCCACATTCTATGGCTACACCTTC. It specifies CASSSRATFYGYTF.

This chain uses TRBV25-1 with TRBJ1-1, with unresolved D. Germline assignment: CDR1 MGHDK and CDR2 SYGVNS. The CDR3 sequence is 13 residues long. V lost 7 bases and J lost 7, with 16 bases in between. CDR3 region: CASTKTGSSEAFF. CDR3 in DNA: TGTGCCAGCACAAAAACCGGGTCGAGTGAAGCTTTCTTT. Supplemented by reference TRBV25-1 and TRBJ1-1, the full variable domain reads EADIYQTPRYLVIGTGKKITLECSQTMGHDKMYWYQQDPGMELHLIHYSYGVNSTEKGDLSSESTVSRIRTEHFPLTLESARPSHTSQYLCASTKTGSSEAFFGQGTRLTVV.

The DNA of the CDR3 is TGTGCCAGCAGCTTAATCCGGGGCCAGGGGTACGAGCAGTACTTC. It encodes CASSLIRGQGYEQYF. The chain is built from TRBV11-2 and TRBJ2-5; D perhaps matches TRBD1 (6 bases). The DNA end lines up better with TRBJ2-7; the J call may be wrong. The germline V gene has CDR1 SGHAT and CDR2 FQNNGV. The CDR3 spans 15 residues.

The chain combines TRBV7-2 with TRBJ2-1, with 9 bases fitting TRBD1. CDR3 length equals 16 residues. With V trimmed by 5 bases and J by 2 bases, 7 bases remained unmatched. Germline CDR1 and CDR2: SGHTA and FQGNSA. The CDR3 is CASSPSGTGPYNEQFF. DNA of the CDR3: TGTGCCAGCAGCCCCTCCGGGACAGGGCCCTACAATGAGCAGTTCTTC.

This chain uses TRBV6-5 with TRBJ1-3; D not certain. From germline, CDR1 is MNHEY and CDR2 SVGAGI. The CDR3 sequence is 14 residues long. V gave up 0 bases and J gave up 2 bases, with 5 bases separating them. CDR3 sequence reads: CASSYSRAGNTIYF. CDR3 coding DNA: TGTGCCAGCAGTTACTCCCGGGCTGGAAACACCATATATTTT.